Below, 17 T cell receptor beta chains from the same sample are listed, as sequenced in a study of T cell clones after liver transplantation. Repertoires were generated with immunoSEQ multiplex PCR, while TCRdb's copy carries only in-frame clones and drops some. This sample has 65,000 to 85,000 clones, with less than 90% found just once. The sequences come from CD4+ T cells from blood, collected less than 50 months after liver transplant. Receptors were obtained from a human patient who received a liver transplant. Some T cells may arise from the graft donor.

The chain joins TRBV25-1 to TRBJ2-3; 11 nucleotides line up with TRBD2. V dropped 4 bases and J dropped 3; count of bases not matched to a gene: 12. The CDR3 loop spans 18 amino acids. The V gene's germline CDR1 is MGHDK and CDR2 SYGVNS. The CDR3 here is CASSVVLAGGRNTDTQYF. CDR3 DNA sequence: TGTGCCAGCAGTGTCGTATTAGCGGGGGGGCGGAATACAGATACGCAGTATTTT.

The chain links TRBV5-6 to TRBJ1-1; D call uncertain. Deletions cut 4 bases from V and 1 base from J, with 8 bases between. Germline CDR1 is SGHDT and CDR2 is YYEEEE. This CDR3 is built from 13 residues. CDR3 loop: CASSPAANTEAFF. In nucleotides, the CDR3 is TGTGCCAGCAGCCCGGCAGCGAACACTGAAGCTTTCTTT.

The chain joins TRBV2 to TRBJ2-5, with TRBD1 matching over 9 bases. This CDR3 is 14 amino acids long. V shed 7 bases, J shed 2 bases, and the junction held 5 bases outside the gene matches. The V gene's germline CDR1 is SNHLY and CDR2 FYNNEI. CDR3 region: CASKRDREQETQYF. The CDR3 bases are TGTGCCAGCAAGAGGGACAGGGAACAAGAGACCCAGTACTTC.

The chain employs TRBV4-1 and TRBJ2-5; 10 positions match TRBD2. The junction had 10 bases not matched to a gene; V was cut back by 1 base and J by 5 bases. CDR1 MGHRA and CDR2 YSYEKL come from the germline V gene. This CDR3 comprises 17 residues. The chain's CDR3 is CASSQGLSGGARETQYF. CDR3 coding DNA: TGCGCCAGCAGCCAAGGTTTAAGCGGGGGGGCCAGGGAGACCCAGTACTTC.

This chain links TRBV28 with TRBJ2-7; TRBD2 matches 9 bases. The CDR3 is made up of 14 amino acids. Germline-derived CDR1 and CDR2 are MDHEN and SYDVKM. V gave up 6 bases and J gave up 2 bases; unmatched junction bases: 5. CDR3: CASSIAGGPYEQYF. In DNA form, the CDR3 reads TGTGCCAGCAGCATCGCGGGGGGGCCCTACGAGCAGTACTTC.

This clone has just a few counts. This rearrangement joins TRBV7-5 to TRBJ1-2. TRBV7-5 represents a pseudogene. The CDR3 is 13 amino acids. CDR3 protein: CVNAGRSNYGYTF. The CDR3 coding sequence is TGTGTCAACGCGGGACGTAGTAACTATGGCTACACCTTC.

V gene TRBV5-1 combines with J gene TRBJ2-2; D possibly corresponds to TRBD2 (5 bases). CDR3 length equals 16 residues. Germline CDR1 SGHRS, CDR2 YFSETQ. Trimming took off 6 bases at V and 4 bases at J, with 19 bases between the two ends. The CDR3 region is CASTPGDWAGTGELFF. The CDR3 DNA sequence: TGCGCCAGCACCCCAGGAGACTGGGCGGGCACCGGGGAGCTGTTTTTT. The entire variable domain, with the rest obtained from reference TRBV5-1 and TRBJ2-2, is as follows: KAGVTQTPRYLIKTRGQQVTLSCSPISGHRSVSWYQQTPGQGLQFLFEYFSETQRNKGNFPGRFSGRQFSNSRSEMNVSTLELGDSALYLCASTPGDWAGTGELFFGEGSRLTVL.

This clone was observed once. This chain links TRBV10-3 with TRBJ2-7; 7 bases match TRBD1. The CDR3 extends over 14 amino acids. Trimming at V came to 7 bases and at J to 1 base, leaving 7 bases not matched to a gene. CDR1 is ENHRY and CDR2 is SYGVKD in the germline V gene. The CDR3, as DNA: TGTGCCATCACTCAAGGACAGGCTTCCTACGAGCAGTACTTC. Translation gives CAITQGQASYEQYF.

J is TRBJ1-1 and V is TRBV7-2; D remains ambiguous. V lost 1 base and J 4 bases, leaving 13 bases between the germline ends. Germline V gene lookup returns CDR1 SGHTA and CDR2 FQGNSA. This CDR3 contains 15 residues. The CDR3 region has the DNA TGTGCCAGCAGCTTAGTTAGGGTGGCGGGCACTGAAGCTTTCTTT. It is translated as CASSLVRVAGTEAFF.

The rearrangement links TRBV18 to TRBJ2-5; D is unresolved. The CDR3 has 16 amino acids. Trimming left V 5 bases short and J 3 bases short, with 19 bases between. CDR1 KGHSH and CDR2 LQKENI come from the germline V gene. The CDR3 nucleotides are TGTGCCAGCTCATCCACCCCCACTCAAGGTGAAGAGACCCAGTACTTC. It translates to CASSSTPTQGEETQYF.

This chain connects TRBV18 to TRBJ1-2; no clear D gene. The CDR3 is made up of 14 amino acids. V lost 0 bases and J 4 bases, leaving 9 bases between the germline ends. The germline V gene encodes CDR1 KGHSH and CDR2 LQKENI. Written as DNA, the CDR3 is TGTGCCAGCTCACCACCCTCCGATCCCTATGGCTACACCTTC. It yields the protein CASSPPSDPYGYTF.

Only a few counts were recorded for this clone. The chain has TRBV21-1 and TRBJ2-3. TRBV21-1 is deemed a pseudogene. The CDR3 runs 13 residues. In nucleotides, the CDR3 is TGTGGGGACCAAACCTCTGGGACAGATACGCAGTATTTT. Translation gives CGDQTSGTDTQYF.

This clone was seen a few times. The chain joins TRBV7-9 to TRBJ1-5; D remains ambiguous. Germline loops: CDR1 SEHNR, CDR2 FQNEAQ (reference sequence). The CDR3 consists of 14 residues. Deletions cut 5 bases from V and 5 bases from J, with 13 bases between. This CDR3 reads CASSLSSGDQPQHF. The CDR3 region has the DNA TGTGCCAGCAGCCTAAGTTCCGGCGATCAGCCCCAGCATTTT.

V is TRBV2 and J is TRBJ2-2; D remains unclear. Deletions cut 6 bases from V and 0 bases from J, with 11 bases between. The V gene's germline CDR1 is SNHLY and CDR2 FYNNEI. The CDR3 loop spans 15 amino acids. The CDR3 DNA reads as TGTGCCAGCAGGAACCGAATAGCGAACACCGGGGAGCTGTTTTTT. Amino acids: CASRNRIANTGELFF.

The V and J genes are TRBV4-1 and TRBJ2-5; D is uncertain. The CDR3 has 14 residues. V was shortened by 5 bases and J by 7 bases, with 17 bases between the two germline ends. The germline V gene has CDR1 MGHRA and CDR2 YSYEKL. The CDR3 here is CASSVPGSKGTQYF. The CDR3, as DNA: TGCGCCAGCAGCGTTCCAGGTTCCAAGGGGACCCAGTACTTC.

The chain recombines TRBV11-3 with TRBJ2-2; TRBD2 aligns across 14 bases. Trimming removed 4 bases from V and 9 bases from J; junction bases left unmatched: 13. This CDR3 comprises 18 residues. From germline, CDR1 is SGHNT and CDR2 YENEEA. CDR3 bases: TGTGCCAGCAGCTCAGATGGCCTGACTAGCGGGAGGGCCCGGGAGCTGTTTTTT. Protein: CASSSDGLTSGRARELFF.

The chain employs TRBV28 and TRBJ2-5, with 11 bases that match TRBD2. J was trimmed by 2 bases and V by 4 bases; bases with no gene match: 9. CDR3 size: 17 residues. Germline V gives CDR1 MDHEN, CDR2 SYDVKM. The CDR3, as DNA: TGTGCCAGCAGTTCACCAGGACTAGCGGGTATTCAAGAGACCCAGTACTTC. Translation: CASSSPGLAGIQETQYF.